One sample yielded the 12 T cell receptor beta chains listed below, sequenced in a study of a mutant IDH1 vaccine in newly diagnosed glioma. No antigen has been assigned to these receptors. Stated time point: week 23, last vaccination. Topical imiquimod was applied with each vaccine dose, which held 300 ug of mutant IDH1 20-mer peptide. TCRdb's copy holds only in-frame clones and misses some; the assay was immunoSEQ multiplex PCR. The top ten clones hold 8.2% of a sample with some 31,000 clones, 65% to 85% of them seen once. The input for sequencing was PBMCs, taken from a glioma patient whose treatment included an IDH1 peptide vaccine. These receptors were taken from a woman aged 18 to 35 with glioma.

The V call is TRBV4-1, the J call TRBJ2-7; weak D call: TRBD1 (6 bases). V lost 5 bases, J lost 2 bases, and 13 bases lay in between. The length of the CDR3 is 14 residues. Germline CDR1 MGHRA, CDR2 YSYEKL. CDR3 region: CASSSRQDTYEQYF. CDR3 bases: TGCGCCAGCAGCTCCCGACAGGACACCTACGAGCAGTACTTC.

This chain joins TRBV5-1 and TRBJ2-3, with D unresolved. V lost 2 bases and J 2 bases, leaving 6 bases between the germline ends. The CDR3 is made up of 13 amino acids. The V gene's germline CDR1 is SGHRS and CDR2 YFSETQ. The CDR3 nucleotides read TGCGCCAGCAGCTTTAGAGACACAGATACGCAGTATTTT. Translated, it gives CASSFRDTDTQYF.

V is TRBV13 and J is TRBJ2-1, with 10 bases lining up with TRBD2. Germline lookup yields CDR1 PRHDT and CDR2 FYEKMQ (reference sequence). Trimming removed 1 base from V and 0 bases from J; junction bases left unmatched: 9. The CDR3 sequence is 19 residues long. This chain's CDR3 is CASSLVSGGHTHSYNEQFF. CDR3 in DNA: TGTGCCAGCAGCTTAGTTAGCGGGGGGCACACCCACTCCTACAATGAGCAGTTCTTC.

The V gene is TRBV30, the J gene TRBJ1-4, with 7 bases identical to TRBD1. The CDR3 sequence is 12 residues long. Germline V gene lookup returns CDR1 GTSNPN and CDR2 SVGIG (reference sequence). V shed 5 bases, J shed 8 bases, and the junction held 5 bases outside the gene matches. The CDR3 DNA follows: TGTGCCTGGGGCAGGGGGAACGAAAAACTGTTTTTT. This codes for CAWGRGNEKLFF.

The rearrangement joins TRBV30 to TRBJ2-7; TRBD1 aligns across 9 bases. V lost 4 bases to trimming and J lost 6 bases; unmatched junction nucleotides: 10. The length of the CDR3 is 14 residues. From germline, CDR1 is GTSNPN and CDR2 SVGIG (reference sequence). The CDR3 loop reads CAWNTQGARFEQYF. CDR3 sequence (DNA): TGTGCCTGGAACACACAGGGGGCGCGATTCGAGCAGTACTTC.

The rearrangement links TRBV10-3 to TRBJ1-1, with D possibly matching TRBD1 (5 bases). The V gene lost 8 bases and the J gene lost 3 bases, with 13 bases spanning the gap. The CDR3 covers 13 residues. CDR1 and CDR2 from the germline V gene are ENHRY and SYGVKD. The CDR3 DNA reads TGTGCCATCCGGGGTTGGGACGACACTGAAGCTTTCTTT. Translating it yields CAIRGWDDTEAFF.

The gene calls are TRBV5-1 and TRBJ2-7; D gene ambiguous. Per germline, CDR1 SGHRS and CDR2 YFSETQ. Trimming took off 3 bases at V and 5 bases at J, with 9 bases between the two ends. The CDR3 length is 12 residues. The CDR3: CASSSGAHEQYF. CDR3 bases: TGCGCCAGCAGCTCAGGTGCTCACGAGCAGTACTTC.

The rearrangement links TRBV5-4 to TRBJ1-4; no reliable D call. The CDR3 totals 13 residues. The ends were cut back, 2 bases at V and 7 bases at J, with 9 bases in the middle. Germline V gene data show CDR1 as SGHNT and CDR2 as YYREEE (reference sequence). CDR3 nucleotides: TGTGCCAGCAGCTTAGGCGGCGGTGAAAAACTGTTTTTT. Translating gives CASSLGGGEKLFF. Variable domain in full (rest from reference TRBV5-4 and TRBJ1-4): ETGVTQSPTHLIKTRGQQVTLRCSSQSGHNTVSWYQQALGQGPQFIFQYYREEENGRGNFPPRFSGLQFPNYSSELNVNALELDDSALYLCASSLGGGEKLFFGSGTQLSVL.

The rearrangement joins TRBV18 to TRBJ1-5; D might be TRBD1 (5 bases). CDR1 is KGHSH and CDR2 is LQKENI in the germline V gene. Trimming shortened V by 0 bases and J by 3 bases, and 9 bases separated the two germline ends. This CDR3 has 15 amino acids. CDR3 region: CASSPPSGSNQPQHF. The CDR3 DNA reads as TGTGCCAGCTCACCACCGTCAGGGTCCAATCAGCCCCAGCATTTT.

This chain links TRBV30 with TRBJ1-4; 11 bases align to TRBD1. The germline V gene has CDR1 GTSNPN and CDR2 SVGIG (reference sequence). V trimming: 8 bases; J trimming: 5 bases; junction bases outside the gene matches: 1. CDR3 size: 12 residues. CDR3 loop: CAGDRGNEKLFF. The CDR3 region has the DNA TGTGCCGGGGACAGGGGGAATGAAAAACTGTTTTTT.

There are a few counts of this clone. The chain uses TRBV18 and TRBJ1-6; perhaps TRBD1 as D (5 bases). V lost 1 base and J lost 5, with 9 bases in between. The CDR3 runs to 15 residues. Per the germline V gene, CDR1 is KGHSH and CDR2 is LQKENI. The chain's CDR3 is CASSPLGTDNSPLHF. As DNA, the CDR3 is TGTGCCAGCTCACCACTTGGGACGGATAATTCACCCCTCCACTTT.

The V call is TRBV4-2, the J call TRBJ2-7, with unresolved D. Germline V gene sequence: CDR1 LGHNA, CDR2 YNFKEQ. V was clipped by 0 bases and J by 0 bases, with 12 bases between them. CDR3 length equals 16 residues. CDR3 sequence (DNA): TGTGCCAGCAGCCAAGAAGGGCTCATAAGCTCCTACGAGCAGTACTTC. This gives the protein CASSQEGLISSYEQYF.